Shown below are 11 T cell receptor beta chains from a single sample sequenced in a study of cytomegalovirus exposure and HLA in healthy donors. The PCR was carried out with 60 Vbeta primers and 13 Jbeta primers. TCRdb keeps only in-frame clones here, not all; method: immunoSEQ multiplex PCR. This repertoire shows 150,000 to 200,000 clones, about four fifths found once; its top ten account for 1.7%. Sequencing was carried out using PBMCs. Receptor source: a woman aged 18-29 years in good health and CMV-seronegative.

The chain carries TRBV4-3 and TRBJ1-2; no clear D gene. In germline, CDR1 is LGHNA, CDR2 YSLEER. V was cut by 0 bases and J by 1 base, with 6 bases left in between. The CDR3 loop spans 14 amino acids. The CDR3 reads CASSQEVSNYGYTF. CDR3 DNA: TGCGCCAGCAGCCAAGAGGTCAGTAACTATGGCTACACCTTC.

The chain joins TRBV7-6 to TRBJ2-5, with 8 bases matching TRBD2. Germline values: CDR1 SGHVS, CDR2 FNYEAQ. The trim removed 5 bases at V and 2 bases at J, leaving 13 bases unmatched. The CDR3 loop spans 17 amino acids. The CDR3 sequence is CASSPRPAGVRQETQYF. In nucleotides, the CDR3 is TGTGCCAGCAGCCCGAGGCCAGCGGGAGTAAGGCAAGAGACCCAGTACTTC.

The V gene is TRBV12-5, the J gene TRBJ1-6; maybe TRBD1 (5 bases). Germline CDR1 is LGHNT and CDR2 is FRNRAP. V lost 6 bases to trimming and J lost 5 bases, with 11 bases between them. This CDR3 spans 14 amino acids. The CDR3, as DNA: TGTGCTAGTGGGCAGGGATCTGATAATTCACCCCTCCACTTT. Residues: CASGQGSDNSPLHF.

The gene calls are TRBV7-2 and TRBJ2-3, with a possible D match to TRBD2 (5 bases). This CDR3 is 15 amino acids long. V dropped 1 base and J dropped 4 bases, with 12 bases sitting between them. CDR1 is SGHTA, CDR2 FQGNSA, per germline. CDR3 protein: CASSLDRSGADTQYF. CDR3 coding DNA: TGTGCCAGCAGCTTAGACCGGAGCGGTGCAGATACGCAGTATTTT.

The V call is TRBV5-1, the J call TRBJ1-1; a weak D match, TRBD1 (5 bases). Germline lookup yields CDR1 SGHRS and CDR2 YFSETQ. Trimming shortened V by 0 bases and J by 6 bases, and 12 bases separated the two germline ends. The CDR3 totals 14 residues. The CDR3 coding sequence is TGCGCCAGCAGCTTGGGGAGGGGAAGCGCTGAAGCTTTCTTT. Encoded protein: CASSLGRGSAEAFF.

This chain links TRBV5-6 with TRBJ2-3; 8 bases are shared with TRBD2. V shed 0 bases, J shed 4 bases, and the junction held 4 bases outside the gene matches. Per germline, CDR1 SGHDT and CDR2 YYEEEE. The CDR3 has 15 amino acids. The CDR3 region has the DNA TGTGCCAGCAGCTTGGCCGGGACTAGATCAGATACGCAGTATTTT. As protein: CASSLAGTRSDTQYF.

CDR3 bases: TGTGCCAGCAGCTTTCCCAGAAGACTAGCCGCGACTAAGGATGAGCAGTTCTTC. Translated, it gives CASSFPRRLAATKDEQFF. V is TRBV7-9 and J is TRBJ2-1; 7 bases map to TRBD2. Trimming cost V 3 bases and J 8 bases; bases outside gene matches: 19. Germline lookup yields CDR1 SEHNR and CDR2 FQNEAQ (reference sequence). The CDR3 length is 18 residues.

The chain combines TRBV28 with TRBJ2-3; TRBD2 matches 10 bases. This CDR3 has 15 amino acids. V lost 3 bases and J lost 9; bases outside the gene matches: 9. Germline CDR1 is MDHEN and CDR2 is SYDVKM. The CDR3 sequence is CASSFGLAGAATQYF. The CDR3 coding sequence is TGTGCCAGCAGTTTCGGTCTAGCGGGAGCTGCCACGCAGTATTTT. Full variable domain (rest looked up from reference TRBV28 and TRBJ2-3): DVKVTQSSRYLVKRTGEKVFLECVQDMDHENMFWYRQDPGLGLRLIYFSYDVKMKEKGDIPEGYSVSREKKERFSLILESASTNQTSMYLCASSFGLAGAATQYFGPGTRLTVL.

V gene TRBV6-5 combines with J gene TRBJ1-1, with 7 nucleotides matching TRBD1. CDR1 is MNHEY, CDR2 SVGAGI, per germline. The CDR3 contains 15 residues. Trimming cost V 2 bases and J 0 bases; bases outside gene matches: 3. CDR3 in DNA: TGTGCCAGCAGTTACGCGACAGGGTTGAACACTGAAGCTTTCTTT. Its protein product is CASSYATGLNTEAFF.

This chain uses TRBV9 with TRBJ2-3, with a possible D match to TRBD1 (5 bases). Germline lookup yields CDR1 SGDLS and CDR2 YYNGEE. V was trimmed by 3 bases and J by 2 bases, leaving 7 bases between them. The CDR3 contains 13 residues. The CDR3: CASSAGFTDTQYF. CDR3 nucleotides: TGTGCCAGCAGCGCAGGGTTCACAGATACGCAGTATTTT.

The chain couples TRBV11-3 to TRBJ1-1, with 7 bases matching TRBD1. The CDR3 has 16 amino acids. CDR1 SGHNT and CDR2 YENEEA come from the germline V gene. Trimming took 4 bases from V and 6 from J; bases not matched to a gene: 14. CDR3 sequence reads: CASSSQIHRGGAEAFF. The CDR3 DNA is TGTGCCAGCAGCTCACAGATTCACAGGGGAGGAGCTGAAGCTTTCTTT.